The 29 T cell receptor beta chains presented below share a single source sample, sequenced in a study of long-term antiretroviral therapy in people with HIV. Survey-level immunoSEQ v3.0 assays were run. Sequencing used immunoSEQ multiplex PCR; TCRdb keeps in-frame clones, though not all of them. The sample lists fewer than 45,000 clones; roughly 94% were seen once. Sequencing was performed on unsorted PBMCs, taken 4.1 years after starting antiretroviral therapy. These receptors came from a woman between 45 and 60 years old with HIV.

The genes are TRBV6-6 and TRBJ2-3; weak D call: TRBD1 (5 bases). The CDR3 runs 16 residues. The germline V gene encodes CDR1 MNHNY and CDR2 SVGAGI (reference sequence). V was shortened by 0 bases and J by 2 bases, with 12 bases between the two germline ends. The CDR3 DNA sequence: TGTGCCAGCAGTTACTCGATTGGGGCAGCCACAGATACGCAGTATTTT. This gives the protein CASSYSIGAATDTQYF.

This clone was counted between two and nine times. This sequence joins TRBV4-3 and TRBJ1-1; D might be TRBD1 (5 bases). The CDR3 is made up of 15 amino acids. V was clipped by 0 bases and J by 7 bases, with 15 bases between them. Germline V gene lookup returns CDR1 LGHNA and CDR2 YSLEER. In DNA form, the CDR3 reads TGCGCCAGCAGCCAAGAAGAGGAGGGACTTTTTGAAGCTTTCTTT. It translates to CASSQEEEGLFEAFF.

The CDR3 coding sequence is TGTGCCAGTAGTATCCCATCACGAGATTCCTACGAGCAGTACTTC. Amino acids: CASSIPSRDSYEQYF. The chain carries TRBV19 and TRBJ2-7, with D hard to call. This CDR3 spans 15 amino acids. V shed 3 bases and J shed 1 base, with 13 bases lying between them. Germline loops: CDR1 LNHDA, CDR2 SQIVND (reference sequence).

The chain links TRBV7-9 to TRBJ2-3, with D perhaps assigned TRBD1 or TRBD2 (5 bases each). V was trimmed by 5 bases and J by 0 bases, leaving 18 bases between them. This CDR3 contains 17 residues. From germline, CDR1 is SEHNR and CDR2 FQNEAQ (reference sequence). In nucleotides, the CDR3 is TGTGCCAGCAGCCGCACCCGGGGCCCCGATAGCACAGATACGCAGTATTTT. Its translation is CASSRTRGPDSTDTQYF.

This chain joins TRBV5-1 and TRBJ1-2, with D hard to call. Germline V gene lookup returns CDR1 SGHRS and CDR2 YFSETQ. There are 13 residues in the CDR3. Trimming shortened V by 4 bases and J by 5 bases, and 12 bases separated the two germline ends. DNA for the CDR3: TGCGCCAGCAGCCCGGAACGCCGGTATGGCTACACCTTC. This codes for CASSPERRYGYTF.

J is TRBJ2-1 and V is TRBV7-2, with a possible D match to TRBD2 (5 bases). The CDR3 runs 14 residues. The V end lost 0 bases, the J end lost 11 bases, and 14 bases lay between the germline ends. The germline V gene encodes CDR1 SGHTA and CDR2 FQGNSA. The CDR3 is CASSLALYPGKQFF. DNA of the CDR3: TGTGCCAGCAGCTTAGCGCTATACCCGGGGAAGCAGTTCTTC.

This clone was picked up one time. The chain is built from TRBV7-9 and TRBJ1-4; no clear D. The germline gives CDR1 SEHNR, CDR2 FQNEAQ (reference sequence). CDR3 length: 12 amino acids. V lost 0 bases and J 4 bases, leaving 0 bases between the germline ends. The CDR3 protein is CASSLANEKLFF. The DNA for the CDR3 is TGTGCCAGCAGCTTAGCTAATGAAAAACTGTTTTTT.

V usage is TRBV5-4 and J usage is TRBJ2-7; D is possibly TRBD1 (6 bases). The CDR3 is made up of 14 amino acids. V lost 3 bases and J lost 0, with 10 bases in between. The germline V gene has CDR1 SGHNT and CDR2 YYREEE (reference sequence). The CDR3 bases are TGTGCCAGCAGCTCTGGACAGAACTCCTACGAGCAGTACTTC. Its protein product is CASSSGQNSYEQYF.

V gene TRBV19 combines with J gene TRBJ2-1, with TRBD2 matching 16 bases. The CDR3 totals 18 residues. The V and J ends lost 4 bases and 1 base, in that order; junction bases with no gene match: 4. Germline V gene lookup returns CDR1 LNHDA and CDR2 SQIVND (reference sequence). DNA of the CDR3: TGTGCCAGTAGTAAGGGACTAGCGGGGGGGCCTTCCTACAATGAGCAGTTCTTC. Residues: CASSKGLAGGPSYNEQFF.

The V and J genes are TRBV10-3 and TRBJ1-4; the D gene is possibly TRBD1 (6 bases). The V and J ends lost 0 bases and 5 bases respectively, with 13 bases between them. CDR3 length equals 16 residues. CDR1 is ENHRY and CDR2 is SYGVKD in the germline V gene. CDR3 residues: CAISESYSGGNEKLFF. The CDR3 bases are TGTGCCATCAGTGAGTCTTACTCGGGGGGCAATGAAAAACTGTTTTTT.

The V and J genes are TRBV7-9 and TRBJ2-5; D is unresolved. The CDR3 loop spans 12 amino acids. The V gene's germline CDR1 is SEHNR and CDR2 FQNEAQ (reference sequence). V lost 3 bases, J lost 5 bases, and 7 bases lay in between. The CDR3, as DNA: TGTGCCAGCAGCTTCGTCGGTGAGACCCAGTACTTC. Residues: CASSFVGETQYF.

The rearrangement links TRBV6-5 to TRBJ2-7; possible D gene TRBD1, 5 bases. Trimming took 5 bases from V and 3 from J, leaving 14 bases between them. CDR1 and CDR2 from the germline V gene are MNHEY and SVGAGI. There are 14 residues in the CDR3. CDR3 protein: CASSRTGSHYEQYF. DNA of the CDR3: TGTGCCAGCAGTAGAACAGGATCCCACTACGAGCAGTACTTC.

The chain couples TRBV6-1 to TRBJ2-1, with D perhaps TRBD1 (6 bases). CDR1 and CDR2 (germline): MNHNS, SASEGT. V lost 0 bases and J 0 bases, leaving 12 bases between the germline ends. The CDR3 has 17 residues. The chain's CDR3 is CASSEASGARSYNEQFF. The DNA for the CDR3 is TGTGCCAGCAGTGAAGCCTCAGGGGCGCGCTCCTACAATGAGCAGTTCTTC.

The rearrangement uses TRBV30 and TRBJ2-7; TRBD1 is a possible D gene (5 bases). Germline V gene data show CDR1 as GTSNPN and CDR2 as SVGIG (reference sequence). V lost 0 bases and J lost 2, with 20 bases in between. The CDR3 is made up of 17 amino acids. CDR3 DNA sequence: TGTGCCTGGAGTGTACTTCCCAACCAGGGATTTACCTACGAGCAGTACTTC. Its translation: CAWSVLPNQGFTYEQYF.

This chain links TRBV7-8 with TRBJ1-6; D not resolved. There are 14 residues in the CDR3. The germline V gene has CDR1 SGHVS and CDR2 FQNEAQ. Trimming removed 4 bases from V and 8 bases from J, with 12 bases in between. The CDR3, as DNA: TGTGCCAGCAGCTATTACGGCGGGGATTCACCCCTCCACTTT. Translation: CASSYYGGDSPLHF.

The chain carries TRBV25-1 and TRBJ1-1; D unresolved. CDR1 MGHDK and CDR2 SYGVNS come from the germline V gene. Trimming shortened V by 6 bases and J by 1 base, and 6 bases separated the two germline ends. There are 12 residues in the CDR3. Here the CDR3 DNA reads TGTGCCAGCAGATTAGGGAACACTGAAGCTTTCTTT. Its protein product is CASRLGNTEAFF.

This rearrangement joins TRBV5-1 to TRBJ1-2, with 12 bases matching TRBD1. This CDR3 is 15 amino acids long. The germline V gene has CDR1 SGHRS and CDR2 YFSETQ. J was trimmed by 7 bases and V by 4 bases; bases with no gene match: 8. DNA of the CDR3: TGCGCCAGCAGCGGGAGGGGACAGGGGGCGCGTGGCTACACCTTC. As protein: CASSGRGQGARGYTF.

The gene calls are TRBV18 and TRBJ2-7; D is possibly TRBD1 (6 bases). The germline CDR1 and CDR2 sequences are KGHSH and LQKENI. The CDR3 length is 14 residues. Trimming took 0 bases from V and 3 from J, leaving 9 bases between them. The CDR3 sequence: CASSPPGQIYEQYF. CDR3 DNA: TGTGCCAGCTCACCACCGGGACAAATCTACGAGCAGTACTTC.

The chain joins TRBV10-1 to TRBJ1-2; D unresolved. CDR1 and CDR2 from the germline V gene are WNHNN and SYGVQD (reference sequence). The CDR3 is 14 residues long. V lost 0 bases and J lost 6, with 11 bases in between. CDR3 coding DNA: TGCGCCAGCAGTGAGTCAAATGGCCGGGATGGCTACACCTTC. Protein: CASSESNGRDGYTF.

V usage is TRBV19 and J usage is TRBJ2-7; TRBD1 is a possible D gene (6 bases). This CDR3 spans 12 amino acids. Germline V gene sequence: CDR1 LNHDA, CDR2 SQIVND (reference sequence). Trimming removed 10 bases from V and 2 bases from J, with 12 bases in between. CDR3 residues: CATRGATYEQYF. CDR3 bases: TGTGCCACCAGGGGAGCTACCTACGAGCAGTACTTC.

The chain employs TRBV15 and TRBJ2-2; D is ambiguous. Trimming shortened V by 1 base and J by 1 base, and 4 bases separated the two germline ends. The CDR3 loop spans 14 amino acids. Germline CDR1 and CDR2: LNHNV and YYDKDF (reference sequence). The CDR3 loop reads CATSRVMNTGELFF. The DNA of the CDR3 is TGTGCCACCAGCAGAGTCATGAACACCGGGGAGCTGTTTTTT. The complete variable domain, with remaining parts taken from reference TRBV15 and TRBJ2-2, reads DAMVIQNPRYQVTQFGKPVTLSCSQTLNHNVMYWYQQKSSQAPKLLFHYYDKDFNNEADTPDNFQSRRPNTSFCFLDIRSPGLGDTAMYLCATSRVMNTGELFFGEGSRLTVL.

This chain joins TRBV6-4 and TRBJ2-5; the D gene is possibly TRBD2 (6 bases). From germline, CDR1 is MRHNA and CDR2 SNTAGT. The CDR3 is 15 amino acids. V dropped 8 bases and J dropped 5 bases, with 21 bases sitting between them. CDR3 DNA sequence: TGTGCCAGCCCCACCCGGAGGGGTAGCGTCGAGACCCAGTACTTC. Amino acids: CASPTRRGSVETQYF.

The rearrangement links TRBV10-3 to TRBJ1-1; 9 positions agree with TRBD1. After removal of 10 bases from V and 4 bases from J, the junction contained 10 bases not matched to a gene. The CDR3 is 14 residues long. Germline CDR1 reads ENHRY; CDR2 reads SYGVKD. CDR3 residues: CASLDRGDATEAFF. The CDR3 DNA follows: TGTGCCAGCTTGGACAGGGGTGACGCCACTGAAGCTTTCTTT.

This clone was seen a few times. The V gene is TRBV5-4, the J gene TRBJ1-2; 7 nucleotides line up with TRBD1. From germline, CDR1 is SGHNT and CDR2 YYREEE (reference sequence). The CDR3 runs 13 residues. The J segment lost 6 bases and the V segment lost 1 base, leaving 3 bases of the junction unmatched. Here the CDR3 DNA reads TGTGCCAGCAGCTTGACAGGGGTGAATGGCTACACCTTC. Translation: CASSLTGVNGYTF.

This clone has just one count. This chain joins TRBV5-4 and TRBJ1-3; 10 bases match TRBD1. Germline V lookup: CDR1 SGHNT, CDR2 YYREEE (reference sequence). After removal of 0 bases from V and 3 bases from J, the junction contained 3 bases not matched to a gene. The CDR3 length is 16 residues. CDR3 sequence: CASSLAGTGVGNTIYF. The CDR3 DNA sequence: TGTGCCAGCAGCTTGGCCGGGACAGGGGTTGGAAACACCATATATTTT. The full variable domain, in which reference TRBV5-4 and TRBJ1-3 provide the parts outside the CDR3, is ETGVTQSPTHLIKTRGQQVTLRCSSQSGHNTVSWYQQALGQGPQFIFQYYREEENGRGNFPPRFSGLQFPNYSSELNVNALELDDSALYLCASSLAGTGVGNTIYFGEGSWLTVV.

The chain has TRBV5-4 and TRBJ1-2; D perhaps matches TRBD1 (5 bases). The CDR3 length is 14 residues. Germline V gives CDR1 SGHNT, CDR2 YYREEE (reference sequence). The V and J ends lost 5 bases and 0 bases respectively, with 11 bases between them. This CDR3 is CASSLKGTNYGYTF. CDR3 nucleotides: TGTGCCAGCAGTTTGAAGGGGACTAACTATGGCTACACCTTC.

This chain uses TRBV7-2 with TRBJ2-7; D is uncertain. The CDR3 covers 15 residues. The germline CDR1 and CDR2 sequences are SGHTA and FQGNSA. The V end was cut by 1 base, the J end by 3 bases, with 13 bases between. In nucleotides, the CDR3 is TGTGCCAGCAGCTTAGTATTCGCGCCTCTCTACGAGCAGTACTTC. It yields the protein CASSLVFAPLYEQYF.

This clone was detected once. The gene calls are TRBV7-2 and TRBJ2-3, with 7 positions matching TRBD2. There are 16 residues in the CDR3. The germline V gene has CDR1 SGHTA and CDR2 FQGNSA. Trimming cost V 5 bases and J 0 bases; bases outside gene matches: 8. CDR3 sequence (DNA): TGTGCCAGCAGCCCCAGCGGGGACCCTAGCACAGATACGCAGTATTTT. Translated: CASSPSGDPSTDTQYF.

This sequence joins TRBV7-2 and TRBJ1-2; possibly TRBD1 for D (6 bases). CDR3 length: 15 residues. The V end lost 4 bases, the J end lost 4 bases, and 16 bases lay between the germline ends. Germline V gene sequence: CDR1 SGHTA, CDR2 FQGNSA. The CDR3 region is CASSSQTGNAYGYTF. In DNA, the CDR3 is TGTGCCAGCAGCTCACAAACAGGGAATGCCTATGGCTACACCTTC.